This is a list of T cell receptor beta chains from one sample in a study of cytomegalovirus exposure and HLA in healthy donors. Clones were read by immunoSEQ multiplex PCR, and TCRdb kept only the in-frame ones, dropping some. The sample comprises under 200,000 clones, 75% to 80% of which are singletons, and around 2.8% rests with the top ten. Sequenced sample: PBMCs. Every receptor here comes from a woman aged 40 to 49 in good health and CMV-seropositive. Each CDR3 is given with its conserved first and last residue. Fields, in order: V gene, D gene, J gene, clone size, CDR3 protein, CDR3 DNA. D genes are given only for firm matches. Some rows have no size entry. The others give once, few or many, or a class for an expanded clone.

>TRBV28|TRBD1|TRBJ1-1|NA
CASIRDSMNTEAFF
TGTGCCAGCATACGGGACAGTATGAACACTGAAGCTTTCTTT
>TRBV30|NA|TRBJ2-1|NA
CAWSPPGSYNEQFF
TGTGCCTGGAGCCCGCCGGGCTCCTACAATGAGCAGTTCTTC
>TRBV15|NA|TRBJ2-3|NA
CATSSEITGLGFDTQYF
TGTGCCACCAGTTCCGAGATTACAGGATTAGGGTTTGATACGCAGTATTTT
>TRBV30|NA|TRBJ1-1|NA
CAWSLTGNTEAFF
TGTGCCTGGAGCCTCACGGGGAACACTGAAGCTTTCTTT
>TRBV10-3|NA|TRBJ1-3|NA
CAISERSQGTGNTIYF
TGTGCCATCAGTGAAAGGTCACAGGGTACTGGAAACACCATATATTTT
>TRBV28|TRBD2|TRBJ2-3|NA
CASSSPSGPTDTQYF
TGTGCCAGCAGTTCCCCTAGCGGGCCCACAGATACGCAGTATTTT
>TRBV5-6|NA|TRBJ2-7|NA
CASSLTGIKSFHEQYF
TGTGCCAGCAGTCTTACCGGGATCAAATCTTTTCACGAGCAGTACTTC
>TRBV11-2|TRBD1|TRBJ2-7|NA
CASSFDRASYEQYF
TGTGCCAGCAGCTTCGACAGGGCCTCCTACGAGCAGTACTTC
>TRBV7-2|TRBD2|TRBJ2-7|NA
CASSARLAGSYEQYF
TGTGCCAGCAGCGCCCGACTAGCAGGCTCCTACGAGCAGTACTTC
>TRBV5-6|TRBD1|TRBJ1-3|few
CASSQGQGAAGNTIYF
TGTGCCAGCAGCCAGGGACAGGGGGCAGCTGGAAACACCATATATTTT
>TRBV5-4|NA|TRBJ1-1|NA
CASSSRAQGRTEAFF
TGTGCCAGCAGCTCGAGGGCCCAGGGGCGAACTGAAGCTTTCTTT
>TRBV19|NA|TRBJ1-5|NA
CASSNPGGETKEHF
TGTGCCAGTAGTAACCCCGGGGGGGAGACGAAGGAGCATTTT
>TRBV9|TRBD2|TRBJ2-5|NA
CASSVVGTSGGLETQYF
TGTGCCAGCAGCGTAGTCGGGACTAGCGGGGGGTTGGAGACCCAGTACTTC
>TRBV7-2|NA|TRBJ1-1|once
CASSLGTARFNTEAFF
TGTGCCAGCAGCTTAGGGACAGCGAGATTTAACACTGAAGCTTTCTTT
>TRBV18|TRBD1|TRBJ1-3|few
CASLPTGGSGNTIYF
TGTGCCAGCTTACCGACAGGGGGCTCTGGAAACACCATATATTTT
>TRBV4-3|TRBD2|TRBJ2-3|NA
CASSQDHGFAGGSTDTQYF
TGCGCCAGCAGCCAAGATCATGGTTTCGCGGGGGGGAGCACAGATACGCAGTATTTT
>TRBV28|NA|TRBJ2-3|NA
CASSSYASRLGTDTQYF
TGTGCCAGCAGTTCCTATGCGTCACGCCTAGGCACAGATACGCAGTATTTT
>TRBV18|TRBD2|TRBJ2-7|NA
CASTTTSSMEQYF
TGTGCCAGCACCACGACTAGCTCGATGGAGCAGTACTTC
>TRBV5-1|TRBD2|TRBJ2-4|NA
CASSLSGSGNIQYF
TGCGCCAGCAGCTTAAGCGGGAGTGGAAACATTCAGTACTTC
>TRBV9|NA|TRBJ1-2|NA
CASSVGTAYGYTF
TGTGCCAGCAGCGTAGGGACAGCCTATGGCTACACCTTC
>TRBV4-1|TRBD1|TRBJ2-5|NA
CASSHETGGSGETQYF
TGCGCCAGCAGCCACGAGACAGGGGGTAGCGGAGAGACCCAGTACTTC
>TRBV7-2|NA|TRBJ2-5|once
CASSLGRGKETQYF
TGTGCCAGCAGCTTAGGGAGAGGGAAAGAGACCCAGTACTTC
>TRBV5-1|TRBD1|TRBJ1-1|NA
CASSSRTGEVTEAFF
TGCGCCAGCAGCTCTCGGACAGGGGAGGTGACTGAAGCTTTCTTT
>TRBV6-6|NA|TRBJ1-1|once
CASSYLSMSEAFF
TGTGCCAGCAGTTACCTCAGTATGTCTGAAGCTTTCTTT
>TRBV4-3|TRBD1|TRBJ1-6|NA
CASSHVPNGQGSPLHF
TGCGCCAGCAGCCACGTGCCTAATGGACAGGGTTCACCCCTCCACTTT
>TRBV28|NA|TRBJ2-2|NA
CASSSPGETNTGELFF
TGTGCCAGCAGTTCCCCGGGGGAAACGAACACCGGGGAGCTGTTTTTT
>TRBV2|TRBD1|TRBJ1-2|NA
CASGILQGTDGYTF
TGTGCCAGTGGGATACTACAGGGGACGGATGGCTACACCTTC
>TRBV7-9|NA|TRBJ2-1|NA
CASRAGSYNEQFF
TGTGCCAGCAGAGCTGGCTCCTACAATGAGCAGTTCTTC
>TRBV5-1|NA|TRBJ1-2|few
CASSLSRGGHGYTF
TGCGCCAGCAGCTTGAGTAGGGGAGGACATGGCTACACCTTC
>TRBV4-1|TRBD2|TRBJ2-1|NA
CASSVGLAGGTPYNEQFF
TGCGCCAGCAGCGTAGGACTAGCGGGGGGCACACCCTACAATGAGCAGTTCTTC
>TRBV5-1|NA|TRBJ2-1|NA
CASSFDRITYNEQFF
TGCGCCAGCAGCTTCGACAGGATTACCTACAATGAGCAGTTCTTC